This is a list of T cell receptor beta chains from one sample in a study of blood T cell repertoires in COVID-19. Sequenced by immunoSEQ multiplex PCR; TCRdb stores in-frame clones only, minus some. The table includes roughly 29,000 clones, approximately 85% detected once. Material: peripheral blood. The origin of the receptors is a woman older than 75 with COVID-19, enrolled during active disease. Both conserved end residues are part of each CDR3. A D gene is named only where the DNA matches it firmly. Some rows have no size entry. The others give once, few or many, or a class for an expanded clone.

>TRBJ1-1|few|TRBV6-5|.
CASREALKNTEAFF
TGTGCCAGCAGAGAGGCCCTTAAGAACACTGAAGCTTTCTTT
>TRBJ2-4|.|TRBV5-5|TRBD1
CASSLEGGGFVWYF
TGTGCCAGCAGCTTGGAAGGGGGCGGGTTTGTATGGTACTTC
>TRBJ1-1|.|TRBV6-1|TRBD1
CASSAGPGGLNTEAFF
TGTGCCAGCAGTGCAGGGCCAGGGGGTTTGAACACTGAAGCTTTCTTT
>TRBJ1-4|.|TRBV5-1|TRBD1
CASSSGTGAEKLFF
TGCGCCAGCAGCTCCGGGACAGGGGCCGAAAAACTGTTTTTT
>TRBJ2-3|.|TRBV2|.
CASRRTSTDTQYF
TGTGCCAGCAGACGAACTAGCACAGATACGCAGTATTTT
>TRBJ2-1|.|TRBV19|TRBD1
CASSNAGGRYNEQFF
TGTGCCAGTAGTAACGCAGGGGGAAGATACAATGAGCAGTTCTTC
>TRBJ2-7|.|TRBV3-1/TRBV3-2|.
CASSQGYEQYF
TGTGCCAGCAGTCAGGGGTACGAGCAGTACTTC
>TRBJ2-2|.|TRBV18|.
CASSPWTGGGGGELFF
TGTGCCAGCTCACCGTGGACCGGGGGAGGTGGCGGGGAGCTGTTTTTT
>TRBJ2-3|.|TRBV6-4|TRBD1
CASSTGTGGGKSTDTQYF
TGTGCCAGCAGCACCGGGACAGGCGGTGGGAAGAGCACAGATACGCAGTATTTT
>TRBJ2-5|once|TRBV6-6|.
CASSNDRGGETQYF
TGTGCCAGCAGCAACGATAGAGGGGGAGAGACCCAGTACTTC
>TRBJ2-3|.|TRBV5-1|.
CASSLEVAPRDTQYF
TGCGCCAGCAGCTTGGAGGTAGCCCCCCGAGATACGCAGTATTTT
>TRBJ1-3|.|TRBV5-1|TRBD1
CASSSTGDAGNTIYF
TGCGCCAGCAGCTCGACAGGGGATGCTGGAAACACCATATATTTT
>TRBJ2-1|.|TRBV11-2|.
CASSLVFGSHNEQFF
TGTGCCAGCAGCTTAGTTTTCGGGAGCCACAATGAGCAGTTCTTC
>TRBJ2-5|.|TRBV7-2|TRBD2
CASSLVSGGARRETQYF
TGTGCCAGCAGCTTAGTTAGCGGGGGGGCCAGGAGGGAGACCCAGTACTTC
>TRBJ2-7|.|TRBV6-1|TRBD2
CASSAGTSGGYYEQYF
TGTGCCAGCAGTGCCGGGACTAGCGGGGGGTACTACGAGCAGTACTTC
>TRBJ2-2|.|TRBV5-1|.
CASSLTDTGELFF
TGCGCCAGCAGCTTGACAGATACCGGGGAGCTGTTTTTT
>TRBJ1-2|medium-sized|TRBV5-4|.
CASSSSAINYGYTF
TGTGCCAGCAGCTCTAGTGCCATCAACTATGGCTACACCTTC
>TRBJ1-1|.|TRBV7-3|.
CASSLTGLARSGNTEAFF
TGTGCCAGCAGCTTAACGGGGCTGGCTAGATCAGGGAACACTGAAGCTTTCTTT
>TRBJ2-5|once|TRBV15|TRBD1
CATSRDRTGGPETQYF
TGTGCCACCAGCAGAGATAGAACAGGGGGCCCAGAGACCCAGTACTTC
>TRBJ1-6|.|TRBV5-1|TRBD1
CASSLDTGDGSPLHF
TGCGCCAGCAGCTTGGACACAGGGGACGGTTCACCCCTCCACTTT
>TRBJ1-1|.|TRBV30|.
CAFQPRDEAFF
TGTGCCTTCCAGCCACGGGATGAAGCTTTCTTT
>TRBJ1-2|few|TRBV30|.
CAWSTGVGYTF
TGTGCCTGGAGTACCGGGGTTGGCTACACCTTC
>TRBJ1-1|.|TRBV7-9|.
CASSLNENEAFF
TGTGCCAGCAGCTTAAATGAGAACGAAGCTTTCTTT
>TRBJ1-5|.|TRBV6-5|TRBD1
CASSLTQGAEQPQHF
TGTGCCAGCAGTTTGACCCAGGGGGCAGAGCAGCCCCAGCATTTT
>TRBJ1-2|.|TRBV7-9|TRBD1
CASSLDDRVAGYTF
TGTGCCAGCAGCTTAGATGACAGGGTCGCTGGCTACACCTTC
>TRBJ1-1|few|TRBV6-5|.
CASSYSQGSTEAFF
TGTGCCAGCAGTTACTCGCAGGGGAGCACTGAAGCTTTCTTT
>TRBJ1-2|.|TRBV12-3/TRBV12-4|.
CASSTGKGGYTF
TGTGCCAGCAGTACAGGGAAGGGTGGCTACACCTTC
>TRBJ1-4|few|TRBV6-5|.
CASKLRTASNEKLFF
TGTGCCAGCAAACTCCGGACAGCAAGTAATGAAAAACTGTTTTTT
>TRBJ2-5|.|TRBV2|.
CASSENLAMAQYF
TGTGCCAGCAGTGAAAACCTAGCCATGGCCCAGTACTTC
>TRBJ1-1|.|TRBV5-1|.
CASSLQGDTEAFF
TGCGCCAGCAGCTTACAGGGCGACACTGAAGCTTTCTTT
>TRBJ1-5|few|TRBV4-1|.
CASSQESSQGSQPQHF
TGCGCCAGCAGCCAAGAATCCTCTCAGGGGTCTCAGCCCCAGCATTTT
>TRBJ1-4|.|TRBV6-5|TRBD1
CASRVVQGSEKLFF
TGTGCCAGCAGGGTGGTACAGGGGAGTGAAAAACTGTTTTTT